This TCR beta chain is from a study of Graves' ophthalmopathy and Graves' hyperthyroidism. Study details: Peripheral blood collection took place at initial diagnosis, before any treatment. Study-wide points: Most expanded thyroid clonotypes above 0.001 frequency also appeared in blood. Sensitivity reached 87.88% and specificity about 81% for a 13-signature model separating ophthalmopathy from stable hyperthyroidism.

There are 18 residues in the CDR3. Trimming cost V 5 bases and J 4 bases; bases outside gene matches: 16. Germline lookup yields CDR1 SGHVS and CDR2 FQNEAQ. This clonotype was recorded at least ten times. Its matching antigen is unknown. RNA transcripts served as template for amplifying TCR beta CDR3 sequences. First-round RT-PCR with HTBI primers preceded a second-round multiplex PCR. In TCRdb, the multiplex PCR reads were re-called with MiXCR into one record per CDR3 protein. The table has 600,000 to 950,000 distinct CDR3 sequences, roughly 40% seen once. The sequenced material came from peripheral blood. The V call is TRBV7-8, the J call TRBJ1-1; TRBD1 matches at 10 bases. The sequence was obtained from an adult man with Graves' ophthalmopathy. CDR3 nucleotide sequence: TGTGCCAGCAGCCAACCTCGCGGACAGGGGGTTTTTGCCACTGAAGCTTTCTTT. It translates to CASSQPRGQGVFATEAFF.